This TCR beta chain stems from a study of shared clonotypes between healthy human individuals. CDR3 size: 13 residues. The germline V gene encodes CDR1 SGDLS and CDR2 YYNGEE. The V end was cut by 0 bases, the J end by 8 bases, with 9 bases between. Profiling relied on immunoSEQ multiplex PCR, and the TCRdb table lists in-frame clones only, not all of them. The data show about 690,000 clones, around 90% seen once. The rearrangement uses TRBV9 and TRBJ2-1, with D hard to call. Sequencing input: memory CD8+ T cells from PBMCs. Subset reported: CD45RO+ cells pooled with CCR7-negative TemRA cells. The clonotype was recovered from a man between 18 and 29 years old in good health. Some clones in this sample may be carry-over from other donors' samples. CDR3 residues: CASSVGAFDEQFF. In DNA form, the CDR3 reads TGTGCCAGCAGCGTAGGGGCCTTCGATGAGCAGTTCTTC.